A selection of T cell receptor beta chains follows, all from one sample in a study of identical twins. TCRdb processed the 5' RACE reads anew with MiXCR; each CDR3 protein has one entry. The sample carries more than 400,000 distinct CDR3 sequences, over 12% recorded once. The sample was also linked to a second study, of yellow fever vaccine responses in identical twins.

Sequenced sample: CD4+ T cells sorted from blood. The receptors were gathered from a woman aged 18 to 35 in good health. Both conserved end residues are part of each CDR3. D genes are given only for firm matches. Clone size, where shown, is once, few, many, or a class for clones that have expanded.

size	V	D	J	CDR3	DNA
few	TRBV5-5	TRBD1	TRBJ1-1	CASSSGQGVDTEAFF	TGTGCCAGCAGCTCCGGACAGGGTGTTGACACTGAAGCTTTCTTT
few	TRBV4-1	NA	TRBJ1-2	CASSQLSVTNYGYTF	TGCGCCAGCAGCCAACTCTCAGTTACTAACTATGGCTACACCTTC
many	TRBV29-1	NA	TRBJ2-3	CSVVLLADTQYF	TGCAGCGTTGTTCTGCTAGCAGATACGCAGTATTTT
few	TRBV2	TRBD2	TRBJ2-2	CASSEMGLNTGELFF	TGTGCCAGCAGTGAGATGGGACTAAACACCGGGGAGCTGTTTTTT
NA	TRBV3-1	TRBD2	TRBJ2-1	CACSQEPSGISSYNEQFF	TGTGCCTGCAGCCAAGAACCTAGCGGGATTAGCTCCTACAATGAGCAGTTCTTC
NA	TRBV4-1	NA	TRBJ1-4	CASSQVAGLGEKLFF	TGCGCCAGCAGCCAAGTGGCAGGGCTAGGTGAAAAACTGTTTTTT
NA	TRBV11-2	TRBD2	TRBJ2-7	CASSPVSGAAPYEQYF	TGTGCCAGCAGCCCCGTAAGCGGGGCTGCTCCCTACGAGCAGTACTTC
NA	TRBV11-3	TRBD2	TRBJ2-1	CASSLEREGDNEQFF	TGTGCCAGCAGCTTAGAACGGGAGGGAGACAATGAGCAGTTCTTC
few	TRBV20-1	NA	TRBJ1-2	CSASAQPIYGYTF	TGCAGTGCTAGTGCTCAGCCGATCTATGGCTACACCTTC
few	TRBV3-1	NA	TRBJ1-5	CASSQGITGNSNQPQHF	TGTGCCAGCAGCCAAGGCATAACAGGGAATAGCAATCAGCCCCAGCATTTT
few	TRBV7-3	NA	TRBJ2-3	CASSEQGRDTQYF	TGTGCCAGCAGCGAACAGGGGAGGGATACGCAGTATTTT
NA	TRBV5-1	NA	TRBJ1-4	CASSYGLDKEKLFF	TGCGCCAGCAGTTACGGGCTGGATAAAGAAAAACTGTTTTTT
NA	TRBV7-8	NA	TRBJ2-7	CASSLDLVISYEQYF	TGTGCCAGCAGCTTAGATTTAGTCATCTCCTACGAGCAGTACTTC
NA	TRBV3-1	TRBD2	TRBJ2-3	CASSQGLLAGVSDTQYF	TGTGCCAGCAGCCAAGGTCTTCTAGCGGGGGTTTCAGATACGCAGTATTTT
few	TRBV12-3/TRBV12-4	TRBD2	TRBJ2-1	CASSLWGGGLDEQFF	TGTGCCAGCAGTTTATGGGGCGGGGGGCTGGATGAGCAGTTCTTC
few	TRBV5-1	TRBD2	TRBJ2-3	CASSLSWISGGTDTQYF	TGCGCCAGCAGCTTGTCCTGGATTAGCGGGGGGACAGATACGCAGTATTTT
NA	TRBV10-3	NA	TRBJ2-2	CAISGSNPVTGELFF	TGTGCCATCAGTGGGTCTAATCCAGTCACCGGGGAGCTGTTTTTT
few	TRBV10-3	NA	TRBJ2-1	CAISEGGQVVDEQFF	TGTGCCATCAGTGAAGGGGGTCAAGTGGTCGATGAGCAGTTCTTC
NA	TRBV4-1	TRBD1	TRBJ2-3	CASSLGLQGHPDTQYF	TGCGCCAGCAGCCTGGGCCTACAGGGGCACCCAGATACGCAGTATTTT
NA	TRBV5-1	TRBD1	TRBJ1-1	CASSLGPGGHTEAFF	TGCGCCAGCAGCTTAGGTCCAGGGGGCCACACTGAAGCTTTCTTT
NA	TRBV7-9	NA	TRBJ1-5	CASSLREQPQHF	TGTGCCAGCAGCTTACGAGAACAGCCCCAGCATTTT
many	TRBV2	NA	TRBJ2-5	CASSVGETQYF	TGTGCCAGCAGCGTAGGAGAGACCCAGTACTTC
NA	TRBV6-1	NA	TRBJ1-6	CASKRVDNSPLHF	TGTGCCAGCAAGAGGGTGGACAATTCACCCCTCCACTTT
NA	TRBV14	NA	TRBJ2-2	CASSRLGGELFF	TGTGCCAGCAGCAGATTGGGCGGGGAGCTGTTTTTT
once	TRBV15	NA	TRBJ2-1	CATSSRGKLLYNEQFF	TGTGCCACCAGCAGTAGGGGAAAACTCCTCTACAATGAGCAGTTCTTC
NA	TRBV6-1	TRBD1	TRBJ2-7	CASSGRTGEGPYEQYF	TGTGCCAGCAGTGGCCGAACAGGGGAAGGACCCTACGAGCAGTACTTC
NA	TRBV12-3/TRBV12-4	TRBD2	TRBJ2-1	CASSLGLAVAYNEQFF	TGTGCCAGCAGTTTAGGACTAGCGGTCGCCTACAATGAGCAGTTCTTC
many	TRBV12-3/TRBV12-4	TRBD1	TRBJ1-5	CASRPGTGGNNQPQHF	TGTGCCAGCAGACCCGGGACAGGGGGCAATAATCAGCCCCAGCATTTT
NA	TRBV11-2	TRBD2	TRBJ2-3	CASSLRTSGIFSRTDTQYF	TGTGCCAGCAGCTTACGTACTAGCGGGATTTTCTCAAGGACAGATACGCAGTATTTT